Below are 20 T cell receptor beta chains sequenced from a single sample in a study of Graves' ophthalmopathy and Graves' hyperthyroidism. RNA transcripts were the template, and TCR beta CDR3 regions were amplified from them. HTBI primers were used in a first-round RT-PCR, which preceded a second-round multiplex PCR. TCRdb re-analysed the multiplex PCR reads in MiXCR, keeping a single row per CDR3 protein. This sample carries about 740,000 distinct CDR3 sequences, approximately 40% of them seen once, and the ten largest clones take roughly 45%. Material: peripheral blood. These receptors all come from an adult man with Graves' ophthalmopathy.

This clonotype was found once. The chain recombines TRBV24-1 with TRBJ1-5; D remains ambiguous. V lost 6 bases to trimming and J lost 3 bases, with 11 bases between them. Looked up from germline, CDR1 is KGHDR and CDR2 is SFDVKD. This CDR3 has 14 residues. CDR3 loop: CATSTRADNQPQHF. CDR3 in DNA: TGTGCCACCAGTACTCGGGCCGACAATCAGCCCCAGCATTTT.

In nucleotides, the CDR3 is TGTGCCAGCAGCACCCCAGGGGGCCAAACTAATGAAAAACTGTTTTTT. Residues: CASSTPGGQTNEKLFF. The chain employs TRBV25-1 and TRBJ1-4; 8 bases align to TRBD1. In germline, CDR1 is MGHDK, CDR2 SYGVNS. This CDR3 is built from 16 residues. The ends lost 6 bases at V and 1 base at J; junction bases unmatched: 7.

The V and J genes are TRBV7-9 and TRBJ2-7; 9 positions match TRBD1. Trimming took 6 bases from V and 5 from J; bases not matched to a gene: 8. CDR1 is SEHNR, CDR2 FQNEAQ, per germline (reference sequence). The CDR3 runs to 14 residues. The CDR3 is CASRPGQGGHEQYF. DNA of the CDR3: TGTGCCAGCAGACCGGGACAGGGTGGGCACGAGCAGTACTTC.

This clonotype was seen repeatedly, ten times or more. The chain combines TRBV2 with TRBJ2-7; D is ambiguous. From germline, CDR1 is SNHLY and CDR2 FYNNEI. V was pared by 4 bases and J by 0 bases, with 7 bases between. The CDR3 is made up of 13 amino acids. The CDR3 spells CASSGGHSYEQYF. DNA for the CDR3: TGTGCCAGCAGTGGGGGTCACTCCTACGAGCAGTACTTC.

This chain links TRBV2 with TRBJ2-7; maybe TRBD2 (6 bases). This CDR3 has 15 amino acids. Between the trimmed V and J ends, which lost 4 bases and 0 bases, there was a span of 13 bases. Germline CDR1 reads SNHLY; CDR2 reads FYNNEI. The CDR3 sequence: CASSAGGIGSYEQYF. The CDR3 bases are TGTGCCAGCAGTGCCGGGGGAATCGGCTCCTACGAGCAGTACTTC.

Of note for this clonotype: Compared with germline, one end of the junction differs, possibly owing to a read error. CDR3 in DNA: TGTGCCAGCAGTTCACTAGCGGGGGCTTCGAACACCGGGGAGCTGTCTTGG. Its protein is CASSSLAGASNTGELSW. The chain uses TRBV5-4 and TRBJ2-2, with TRBD2 matching 11 bases. Germline V gene sequence: CDR1 SGHNT, CDR2 YYREEE (reference sequence). The length of the CDR3 is 17 residues.

This chain uses TRBV7-3 with TRBJ2-7; 8 bases are shared with TRBD1. The germline V gene encodes CDR1 SGHTA and CDR2 FQGTGA. The CDR3 extends over 15 amino acids. J was trimmed by 2 bases and V by 0 bases; bases with no gene match: 3. CDR3 protein: CASSLTGQVAYEQYF. The CDR3 bases are TGTGCCAGCAGCTTAACGGGACAGGTTGCCTACGAGCAGTACTTC.

DNA of the CDR3: TGTGCCAGCAGCTTAGGTGGACCTCGAGAAGCTTTCTTT. This gives the protein CASSLGGPREAFF. The genes are TRBV7-9 and TRBJ1-1; no clear D. The CDR3 consists of 13 residues. The V end was cut by 1 base, the J end by 8 bases, with 11 bases between. Germline CDR1 SEHNR, CDR2 FQNEAQ (reference sequence). The full variable domain, in which reference TRBV7-9 and TRBJ1-1 provide the parts outside the CDR3, is DTGVSQNPRHKITKRGQNVTFRCDPISEHNRLYWYRQTLGQGPEFLTYFQNEAQLEKSRLLSDRFSAERPKGSFSTLEIQRTEQGDSAMYLCASSLGGPREAFFGQGTRLTVV.

This clonotype was counted only a few times. This chain joins TRBV20-1 and TRBJ1-2; 7 bases line up with TRBD1. This CDR3 is 14 amino acids long. Losses at the gene ends were 6 bases for V and 3 bases for J; bases not matched to a gene: 10. Germline V CDR1 and CDR2: DFQATT, SNEGSKA (reference sequence). The DNA of the CDR3 is TGCAGTGCCCCACAGGGGTTTTGGGACTATGGCTACACCTTC. As protein: CSAPQGFWDYGYTF.

This clonotype was counted only a few times. CDR3 residues: CASSLVLAGFYLNSPLHF. As DNA, the CDR3 is TGTGCCAGCAGCTTAGTTTTGGCTGGTTTCTACTTAAATTCACCCCTCCACTTT. The V gene is TRBV7-2, the J gene TRBJ1-6, with D hard to call. The V end lost 1 base, the J end lost 7 bases, and 20 bases lay between the germline ends. CDR3 length: 18 amino acids. The germline V gene encodes CDR1 SGHTA and CDR2 FQGNSA.

The V and J genes are TRBV20-1 and TRBJ2-4, with 8 nucleotides matching TRBD2. Germline V lookup: CDR1 DFQATT, CDR2 SNEGSKA (reference sequence). The ends lost 0 bases at V and 15 bases at J; junction bases unmatched: 4. CDR3 size: 11 residues. This CDR3 is CSARDEGLGYF. The CDR3 region has the DNA TGCAGTGCTAGAGACGAGGGACTAGGGTACTTC.

A note on this clonotype: A single base separates this from a much larger clone, so it may be a read error. V usage is TRBV7-9 and J usage is TRBJ2-7; D remains ambiguous. The V gene lost 5 bases and the J gene lost 6 bases, with 14 bases spanning the gap. The CDR3 consists of 13 residues. In germline, CDR1 is SEHNR, CDR2 FQNEAQ (reference sequence). The CDR3: CASSPQVTCEQYF. For the CDR3, the DNA is TGTGCCAGCAGCCCGCAGGTCACCTGCGAGCAGTACTTC.

This clonotype was seen only a few times. The V call is TRBV9, the J call TRBJ2-2, with 10 bases aligning to TRBD2. V shed 3 bases, J shed 4 bases, and the junction held 6 bases outside the gene matches. The CDR3 spans 16 residues. CDR1 is SGDLS and CDR2 is YYNGEE in the germline V gene. The chain's CDR3 is CASSAIAGGGTGELFF. The CDR3, as DNA: TGTGCCAGCAGCGCTATAGCGGGGGGTGGCACCGGGGAGCTGTTTTTT.

This clonotype was counted only a few times. The chain carries TRBV7-9 and TRBJ1-1; unclear D gene. The CDR3 extends over 15 amino acids. V lost 2 bases and J 0 bases, leaving 10 bases between the germline ends. Germline V gene sequence: CDR1 SEHNR, CDR2 FQNEAQ (reference sequence). This CDR3 reads CASSLPDALNTEAFF. DNA of the CDR3: TGTGCCAGCAGCTTACCCGACGCGCTGAACACTGAAGCTTTCTTT.

This chain uses TRBV2 with TRBJ2-4; tentative D call: TRBD1 (6 bases). Germline assignment: CDR1 SNHLY and CDR2 FYNNEI. The V end lost 8 bases, the J end lost 0 bases, and 11 bases lay between the germline ends. CDR3 length: 14 residues. The CDR3: CASRDTQAKNIQYF. The CDR3 DNA reads TGTGCCAGCCGGGACACTCAAGCCAAAAACATTCAGTACTTC.

The chain links TRBV9 to TRBJ1-6; no reliable D call. V was cut by 4 bases and J by 8 bases, with 10 bases left in between. Germline V CDR1 and CDR2: SGDLS, YYNGEE. The CDR3 has 13 amino acids. CDR3: CASSPLGHSPLHF. The CDR3 region has the DNA TGTGCCAGCAGCCCCCTCGGTCATTCACCCCTCCACTTT.

CDR3 region: CASIFITGKGTEAFF. CDR3 DNA sequence: TGTGCCAGCATCTTTATCACAGGGAAGGGCACTGAAGCTTTCTTT. The chain has TRBV10-3 and TRBJ1-1; D may be TRBD1 (6 bases). The germline gives CDR1 ENHRY, CDR2 SYGVKD. CDR3 size: 15 residues. V lost 10 bases and J lost 4, with 22 bases in between.

Worth noting for this clonotype: One base away lies a much larger clone, so this may be a sequencing read error. V gene TRBV19 combines with J gene TRBJ1-1; D might be TRBD1 (6 bases). The CDR3 has 12 amino acids. From germline, CDR1 is LNHDA and CDR2 SQIVND (reference sequence). The CDR3 here is CATGTRNAEAFF. As DNA, the CDR3 is TGTGCCACCGGGACACGGAACGCTGAAGCTTTCTTT.

This chain uses TRBV6-6 with TRBJ2-7; no reliable D call. The CDR3 runs to 13 residues. V lost 7 bases, J lost 0 bases, and 10 bases lay in between. Germline-derived CDR1 and CDR2 are MNHNY and SVGAGI (reference sequence). Here the CDR3 DNA reads TGTGCCAGCAACGGCGCCATCTCCTACGAGCAGTACTTC. Encoded protein: CASNGAISYEQYF.

This clonotype came up a few times. The gene calls are TRBV4-2 and TRBJ2-3; D is undetermined. CDR3 length equals 13 residues. Trimming pared 3 bases from V and 6 bases from J, leaving 10 bases between. Germline V CDR1 and CDR2: LGHNA, YNFKEQ. The DNA of the CDR3 is TGTGCCAGCAGCCACCCCCCCGAGGATACGCAGTATTTT. Translating it yields CASSHPPEDTQYF.